One and the same sample provided the 21 T cell receptor beta chains below, sequenced in a study of shared clonotypes between healthy human individuals. Method: immunoSEQ multiplex PCR; TCRdb's copy keeps in-frame clones and lacks some. The table has approximately 500,000 clones, about 95% seen once. The sequenced sample consisted of naive CD4+ T cells sorted from blood. As to subset: CD45RA+ positively selected. Source of these receptors: a woman under 40 in good health.

The gene calls are TRBV28 and TRBJ2-7, with TRBD2 identical over 8 bases. CDR1 is MDHEN, CDR2 SYDVKM, per germline. V lost 8 bases, J lost 4 bases, and 7 bases stayed unmatched. CDR3 length equals 13 residues. CDR3 DNA sequence: TGTGCCAGCGGTCCGGGGGGGGGATACGAGCAGTACTTC. Amino acid sequence: CASGPGGGYEQYF.

This clone was found once. The chain links TRBV10-3 to TRBJ2-7, with 9 positions matching TRBD1. J was trimmed by 2 bases and V by 6 bases; bases with no gene match: 8. This CDR3 is built from 15 residues. The V gene's germline CDR1 is ENHRY and CDR2 SYGVKD. CDR3 loop: CAIREDRGRTYEQYF. The CDR3 bases are TGTGCCATCAGGGAGGACAGGGGACGAACCTACGAGCAGTACTTC.

The chain uses TRBV6-5 and TRBJ1-1; D gene uncertain. The ends were cut back, 0 bases at V and 0 bases at J, with 8 bases in the middle. The CDR3 contains 15 residues. CDR1 and CDR2 (germline): MNHEY, SVGAGI. The CDR3: CASSYSEGLNTEAFF. The CDR3 nucleotides are TGTGCCAGCAGTTACTCTGAGGGCCTGAACACTGAAGCTTTCTTT.

The rearrangement joins TRBV4-1 to TRBJ2-7; 10 positions agree with TRBD1. The J segment lost 4 bases and the V segment lost 4 bases, leaving 4 bases of the junction unmatched. Per germline, CDR1 MGHRA and CDR2 YSYEKL. The CDR3 runs to 14 residues. CDR3 sequence: CASSPWDRGYEQYF. Written as DNA, the CDR3 is TGCGCCAGCAGCCCGTGGGACAGGGGTTACGAGCAGTACTTC.

The chain combines TRBV30 with TRBJ2-7, with D possibly being TRBD1 (5 bases). Germline V gene sequence: CDR1 GTSNPN, CDR2 SVGIG (reference sequence). There are 13 residues in the CDR3. V was trimmed by 0 bases and J by 1 base, leaving 7 bases between them. The CDR3 protein is CAWSVGQSYEQYF. For the CDR3, the DNA is TGTGCCTGGAGTGTAGGACAATCCTACGAGCAGTACTTC.

CDR3 loop: CATSRVLPGTSVTYVPYEQYF. CDR3 DNA: TGTGCCACCAGCAGGGTCCTACCCGGGACTAGCGTTACTTACGTTCCCTACGAGCAGTACTTC. The chain uses TRBV15 and TRBJ2-7; 10 nucleotides match TRBD2. Unmatched junction bases numbered 22, after V lost 3 bases and J lost 2 bases. CDR1 is LNHNV and CDR2 is YYDKDF in the germline V gene (reference sequence). The CDR3 is 21 residues long.

This chain links TRBV6-5 with TRBJ2-5, with 9 bases lining up with TRBD1. The J call could be wrong; TRBJ2-7 is a better fit for the DNA end. The CDR3 loop spans 12 amino acids. The germline gives CDR1 MNHEY, CDR2 SVGAGI. CDR3 DNA sequence: TGTGCCAGCCGGGACAGGGAGTACGAGCAGTACTTC. It specifies CASRDREYEQYF.

Here the CDR3 DNA reads TGTGCCAGCTCCCGCAACACAGAAAACACCGGGGAGCTGTTTTTT. Residues: CASSRNTENTGELFF. This chain connects TRBV18 to TRBJ2-2, with D uncertain. The CDR3 covers 15 residues. V was clipped by 6 bases and J by 2 bases, with 13 bases between them. Per the germline V gene, CDR1 is KGHSH and CDR2 is LQKENI.

V is TRBV5-1 and J is TRBJ2-7; D gene unclear. Trimming stripped 0 bases from V and 5 bases from J, with 12 bases between. This CDR3 contains 14 residues. CDR1 SGHRS and CDR2 YFSETQ come from the germline V gene. The CDR3 sequence is CASSLVAGSNEQYF. CDR3 in DNA: TGCGCCAGCAGCTTGGTAGCAGGCTCGAACGAGCAGTACTTC.

This clone was seen a single time. The chain joins TRBV28 to TRBJ1-2; D not resolved. Germline assignment: CDR1 MDHEN and CDR2 SYDVKM. This CDR3 contains 14 residues. Deletions cut 5 bases from V and 5 bases from J, with 15 bases between. In DNA, the CDR3 is TGTGCCAGCAGTAAAGGACCATTAGTTTATGGCTACACCTTC. As protein: CASSKGPLVYGYTF.

This clone was picked up one time. The chain links TRBV5-1 to TRBJ2-5; unclear D gene. The CDR3 is 15 residues long. V was clipped by 1 base and J by 3 bases, with 13 bases between them. Germline-derived CDR1 and CDR2 are SGHRS and YFSETQ. CDR3 nucleotide sequence: TGCGCCAGCAGCTTGCGGCGTGGTTCCGAAGAGACCCAGTACTTC. Translating gives CASSLRRGSEETQYF.

The CDR3 here is CASSFLRVFQETQYF. CDR3 bases: TGTGCCAGCAGTTTCTTGAGGGTTTTCCAAGAGACCCAGTACTTC. The chain couples TRBV28 to TRBJ2-5; D possibly corresponds to TRBD2 (5 bases). V lost 3 bases, J lost 1 base, and 12 bases lay in between. CDR1 MDHEN and CDR2 SYDVKM come from the germline V gene. The CDR3 loop spans 15 amino acids.

J is TRBJ2-1 and V is TRBV5-1, with D possibly TRBD1 on 5 matching bases. The CDR3 has 16 residues. Germline CDR1 and CDR2: SGHRS and YFSETQ. V dropped 5 bases and J dropped 5 bases, with 20 bases sitting between them. CDR3 sequence reads: CASSYLGQTINNEQFF. In DNA form, the CDR3 reads TGCGCCAGCAGTTACTTGGGGCAGACAATAAACAATGAGCAGTTCTTC.

This clone has just one count. The chain couples TRBV27 to TRBJ1-5, with 11 bases identical to TRBD1. Looked up from germline, CDR1 is MNHEY and CDR2 is SMNVEV (reference sequence). The trim removed 1 base at V and 0 bases at J, leaving 8 bases unmatched. The CDR3 consists of 19 residues. The CDR3, as DNA: TGTGCCAGCAGTTTATATGGGACAGGGGGTCCCTATAGCAATCAGCCCCAGCATTTT. This codes for CASSLYGTGGPYSNQPQHF.

CDR3 sequence reads: CASSREPYNEQFF. The CDR3 region has the DNA TGCGCCAGCAGCCGGGAACCTTACAATGAGCAGTTCTTC. The chain joins TRBV5-1 to TRBJ2-1; tentatively, D is TRBD2 (5 bases). CDR3 length: 13 amino acids. V was clipped by 4 bases and J by 4 bases, with 9 bases between them. Germline V gene data show CDR1 as SGHRS and CDR2 as YFSETQ.

This chain joins TRBV15 and TRBJ2-1; the D gene is possibly TRBD1 (5 bases). Germline-derived CDR1 and CDR2 are LNHNV and YYDKDF (reference sequence). Trimming took 4 bases from V and 4 from J, leaving 8 bases between them. The CDR3 is 13 amino acids. CDR3 nucleotides: TGTGCCACCAGCAACGACAGATACAATGAGCAGTTCTTC. Translation: CATSNDRYNEQFF.

The chain is built from TRBV2 and TRBJ2-2; unclear D gene. The germline CDR1 and CDR2 sequences are SNHLY and FYNNEI. The CDR3 is 13 residues long. The V end was cut by 4 bases, the J end by 6 bases, with 9 bases between. The CDR3, as DNA: TGTGCCAGCAGTGGGGGTGTGGCCGGGGAGCTGTTTTTT. This gives the protein CASSGGVAGELFF.

CDR3 region: CASSATSGRRGGELFF. The CDR3 DNA sequence: TGTGCCAGCAGCGCTACTAGCGGGAGGCGGGGCGGGGAGCTGTTTTTT. V is TRBV11-1 and J is TRBJ2-2, with 12 bases lining up with TRBD2. Germline trimming cut 5 bases from V and 7 bases from J; bases unmatched to any gene: 8. Germline V CDR1 and CDR2: SGHAT, FQDESV (reference sequence). The CDR3 runs to 16 residues.

V gene TRBV6-5 combines with J gene TRBJ2-3; D unresolved. This CDR3 comprises 14 residues. Germline CDR1 reads MNHEY; CDR2 reads SVGAGI. Trimming cost V 3 bases and J 2 bases, with 9 bases left between them. In DNA form, the CDR3 reads TGTGCCAGCAGTTATGGTGGGTTCACAGATACGCAGTATTTT. This translates into CASSYGGFTDTQYF.

The gene calls are TRBV11-3 and TRBJ2-1; the D is unclear. This CDR3 has 15 amino acids. Germline CDR1 reads SGHNT; CDR2 reads YENEEA. The V end lost 5 bases, the J end lost 0 bases, and 11 bases lay between the germline ends. The CDR3 reads CASSERARSYNEQFF. As DNA, the CDR3 is TGTGCCAGCAGCGAAAGAGCCCGCTCCTACAATGAGCAGTTCTTC.

This clone was seen more than once but under ten times. The chain links TRBV19 to TRBJ1-2; a possible D gene is TRBD1 (5 bases). The V end was cut by 4 bases, the J end by 8 bases, with 14 bases between. Per germline, CDR1 LNHDA and CDR2 SQIVND (reference sequence). The length of the CDR3 is 13 residues. CDR3 in DNA: TGTGCCAGTAGTACCGAGGGCAGGGACGGCTACACCTTC. Translating gives CASSTEGRDGYTF.